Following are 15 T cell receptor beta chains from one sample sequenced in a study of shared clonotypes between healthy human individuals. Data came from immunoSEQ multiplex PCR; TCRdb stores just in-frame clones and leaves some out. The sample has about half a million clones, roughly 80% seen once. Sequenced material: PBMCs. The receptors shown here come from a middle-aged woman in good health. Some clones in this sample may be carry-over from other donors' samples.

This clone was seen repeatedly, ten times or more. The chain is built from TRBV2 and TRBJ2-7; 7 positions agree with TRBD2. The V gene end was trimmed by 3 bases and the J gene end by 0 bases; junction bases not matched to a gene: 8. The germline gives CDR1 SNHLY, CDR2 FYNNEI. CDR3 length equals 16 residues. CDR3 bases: TGTGCCAGCAGTGACCCCGGGAGGTGGGACTCCTACGAGCAGTACTTC. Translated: CASSDPGRWDSYEQYF. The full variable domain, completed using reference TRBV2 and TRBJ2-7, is EPEVTQTPSHQVTQMGQEVILRCVPISNHLYFYWYRQILGQKVEFLVSFYNNEISEKSEIFDDQFSVERPDGSNFTLKIRSTKLEDSAMYFCASSDPGRWDSYEQYFGPGTRLTVT.

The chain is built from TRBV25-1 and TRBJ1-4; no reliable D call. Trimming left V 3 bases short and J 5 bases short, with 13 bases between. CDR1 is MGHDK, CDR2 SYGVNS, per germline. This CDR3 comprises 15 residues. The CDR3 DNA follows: TGTGCCAGCAGTGATACGGCGGCAAAGAATGAAAAACTGTTTTTT. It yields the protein CASSDTAAKNEKLFF.

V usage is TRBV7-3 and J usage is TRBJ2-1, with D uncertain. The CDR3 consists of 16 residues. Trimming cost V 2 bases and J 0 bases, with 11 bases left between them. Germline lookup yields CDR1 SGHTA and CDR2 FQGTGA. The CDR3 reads CASSLAPTSSYNEQFF. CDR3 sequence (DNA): TGTGCCAGCAGCTTAGCCCCGACGAGCTCCTACAATGAGCAGTTCTTC.

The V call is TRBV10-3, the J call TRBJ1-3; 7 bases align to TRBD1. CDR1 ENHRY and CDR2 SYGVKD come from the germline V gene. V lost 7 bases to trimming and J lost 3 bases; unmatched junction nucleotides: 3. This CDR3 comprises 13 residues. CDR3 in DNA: TGTGCCATCACAGCAGGGGGTGGAAACACCATATATTTT. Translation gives CAITAGGGNTIYF.

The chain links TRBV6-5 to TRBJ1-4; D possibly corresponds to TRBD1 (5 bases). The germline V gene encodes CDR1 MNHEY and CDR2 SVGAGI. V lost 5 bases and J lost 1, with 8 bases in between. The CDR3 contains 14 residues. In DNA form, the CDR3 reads TGTGCCAGCAGTGCGGGACGAACTAATGAAAAACTGTTTTTT. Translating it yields CASSAGRTNEKLFF.

DNA for the CDR3: TGTGCCAGTAGTATAAGGGGAAGCGTGGTGGGGCTCCTCGTGGGTCCCACTGAAGCTTTCTTT. Encoded protein: CASSIRGSVVGLLVGPTEAFF. The chain has TRBV19 and TRBJ1-1; weak D call: TRBD1 (5 bases). Trimming took off 2 bases at V and 4 bases at J, with 32 bases between the two ends. There are 21 residues in the CDR3. Germline values: CDR1 LNHDA, CDR2 SQIVND (reference sequence).

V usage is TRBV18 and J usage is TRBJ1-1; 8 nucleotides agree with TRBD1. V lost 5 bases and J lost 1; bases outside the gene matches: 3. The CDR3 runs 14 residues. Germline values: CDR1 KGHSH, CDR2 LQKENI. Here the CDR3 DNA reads TGTGCCAGCTCAGCGGACAGGGCGAACACTGAAGCTTTCTTT. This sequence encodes CASSADRANTEAFF.

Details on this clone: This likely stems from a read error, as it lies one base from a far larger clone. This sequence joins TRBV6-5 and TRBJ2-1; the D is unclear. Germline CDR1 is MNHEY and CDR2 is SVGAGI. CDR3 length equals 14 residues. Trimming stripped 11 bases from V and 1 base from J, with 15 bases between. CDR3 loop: CAGTKFGSYNEQFF. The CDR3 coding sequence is TGTGCCGGCACGAAGTTTGGGTCCTACAATGAGCAGTTCTTC.

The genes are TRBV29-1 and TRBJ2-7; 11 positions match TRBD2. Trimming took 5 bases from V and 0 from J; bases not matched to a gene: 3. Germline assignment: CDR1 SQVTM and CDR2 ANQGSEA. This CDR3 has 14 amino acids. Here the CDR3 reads CSVYGTSGSYEQYF. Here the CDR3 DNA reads TGCAGCGTTTATGGGACTAGCGGCTCCTACGAGCAGTACTTC.

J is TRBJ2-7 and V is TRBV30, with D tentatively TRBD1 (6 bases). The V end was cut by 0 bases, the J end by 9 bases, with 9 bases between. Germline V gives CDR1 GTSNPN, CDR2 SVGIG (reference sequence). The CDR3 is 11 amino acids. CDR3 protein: CAWSVQGVQYF. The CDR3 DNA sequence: TGTGCCTGGAGTGTACAGGGTGTGCAGTACTTC.

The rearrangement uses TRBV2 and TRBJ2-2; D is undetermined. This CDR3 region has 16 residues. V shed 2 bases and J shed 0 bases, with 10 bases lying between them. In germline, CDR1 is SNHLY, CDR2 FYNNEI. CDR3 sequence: CASSETQSPNTGELFF. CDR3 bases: TGTGCCAGCAGTGAAACACAATCCCCGAACACCGGGGAGCTGTTTTTT.

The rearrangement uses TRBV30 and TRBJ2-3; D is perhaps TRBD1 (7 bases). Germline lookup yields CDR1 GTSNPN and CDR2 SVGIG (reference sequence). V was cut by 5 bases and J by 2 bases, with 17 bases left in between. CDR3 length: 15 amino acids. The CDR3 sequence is CAWGAQGGFTDTQYF. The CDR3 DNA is TGTGCCTGGGGCGCCCAGGGGGGATTCACAGATACGCAGTATTTT.

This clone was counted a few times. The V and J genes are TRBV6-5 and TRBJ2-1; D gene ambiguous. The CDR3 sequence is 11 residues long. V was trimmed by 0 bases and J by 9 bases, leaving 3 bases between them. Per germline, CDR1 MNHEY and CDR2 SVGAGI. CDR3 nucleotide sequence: TGTGCCAGCAGTTACTCGAGTGAGCAGTTCTTC. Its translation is CASSYSSEQFF.

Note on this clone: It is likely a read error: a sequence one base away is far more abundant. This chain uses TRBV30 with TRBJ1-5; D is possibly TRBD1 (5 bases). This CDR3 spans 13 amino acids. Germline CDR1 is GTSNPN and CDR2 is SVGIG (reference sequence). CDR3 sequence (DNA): TGTGCCTGGACCCGGGACCTCAATCAGCTCCAGCATTTT. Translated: CAWTRDLNQLQHF.

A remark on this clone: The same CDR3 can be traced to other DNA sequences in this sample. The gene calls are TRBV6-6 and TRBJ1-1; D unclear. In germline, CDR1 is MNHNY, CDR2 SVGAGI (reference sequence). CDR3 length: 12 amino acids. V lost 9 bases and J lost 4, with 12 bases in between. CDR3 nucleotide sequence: TGTGCCAGTAGCGTGGGTAGCACTGAAGCTTTCTTT. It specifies CASSVGSTEAFF.